This T cell receptor (beta chain) stems from a study of PD-1 blockade in classical Hodgkin lymphoma. Regarding the study as a whole: No one has yet defined what causes the repertoire differences, which may be disease activity or prior therapy. Compared with healthy donors, newly diagnosed patients reportedly showed lower baseline TCR diversity.

Time point reported: newly diagnosed, previously untreated cHL patient sample. Magnetic negative selection of thawed PBMCs was the method by which CD4+ T cells were purified. PBMCs representing newly diagnosed, untreated classical Hodgkin lymphoma functioned as the comparison. A word on this clone: Its antigen is undetermined.

Clones were read by immunoSEQ multiplex PCR, and TCRdb kept only the in-frame ones, dropping some. The sample has about 30,000 clones, about 87% seen once. V shed 4 bases and J 11 bases; nucleotides not matched to a gene: 14. Germline V gene lookup returns CDR1 SGDLS and CDR2 YYNGEE. There are 17 residues in the CDR3. The chain recombines TRBV9 with TRBJ2-1; the match to TRBD2 covers 14 bases. Material for sequencing was CD4+ T cells from blood. This clonotype was sampled from a human donor with classical Hodgkin lymphoma. This CDR3 is CASSLHTGTSGSLKQFF. For the CDR3, the DNA is TGTGCCAGCAGCTTGCACACCGGGACTAGCGGGAGTCTTAAGCAGTTCTTC.